The rows below give T cell receptor beta chains drawn from one sample of a study of blood T cell repertoires in COVID-19. The data were produced by immunoSEQ multiplex PCR, yet TCRdb's version contains in-frame clones alone and is incomplete. Among 130,000 to 150,000 clones listed, approximately 84% were seen once. The sample consisted of peripheral blood. These TCRs come from a human donor in a cohort sampled during active COVID-19. CDR3s include the opening cysteine and the closing phenylalanine or tryptophan. Size is stated for part of the rows, as once, few or many counts, or as a class when the clone is expanded.

J,size,V,CDR3
TRBJ2-2,NA,TRBV25-1,CASSEFGGGLGTGELFF
TRBJ1-1,NA,TRBV9,CASSVVAGESVEAFF
TRBJ2-2,few,TRBV18,CASSPLRRGDTGELFF
TRBJ1-4,once,TRBV27,CASSFAGSAEKLFF
TRBJ2-3,NA,TRBV10-3,CATSGGRVTDTQYF
TRBJ2-1,few,TRBV7-2,CASSSGLAANEQFF
TRBJ2-5,NA,TRBV12-5,CASGSGTGEETQYF
TRBJ2-7,NA,TRBV5-1,CASSLTGGLGQYF
TRBJ2-3,NA,TRBV4-3,CASSQTSPSTDTQYF
TRBJ2-7,once,TRBV6-5,CASSKQDRGLYEQYF
TRBJ1-2,few,TRBV4-1,CASSQARYPNYGYTF
TRBJ2-5,NA,TRBV7-6,CASSRRLAGQETQYF
TRBJ2-6,once,TRBV11-2,CASSLGSRVSGANVLTF
TRBJ1-5,once,TRBV21-1,CASSKVTGRNLNQPQHF
TRBJ2-4,NA,TRBV7-8,CASSPPTSGGASAIQYF
TRBJ2-5,NA,TRBV20-1,CSASTPTGYQETQYF
TRBJ1-2,once,TRBV6-6,CASSYSRERGYTF
TRBJ2-2,NA,TRBV28,CASSFPPAGAGGELFF
TRBJ1-6,NA,TRBV7-3,CASSTGTGASPLHF
TRBJ1-1,NA,TRBV19,CASSMYRGGTEAFF
TRBJ1-6,few,TRBV30,CAWSVQRGLYSYNSPLHF
TRBJ1-2,NA,TRBV4-1,CASREAGTGVYGYTF
TRBJ1-2,NA,TRBV5-4,CVFRPWPGTLYGYTF
TRBJ2-7,NA,TRBV19,CASSTSATGNYEQYF
TRBJ1-3,NA,TRBV29-1,CSVMLSSGNTIYF
TRBJ1-2,NA,TRBV5-1,CASSLRQDYGYTF
TRBJ1-2,NA,TRBV25-1,CASSEWGGPGYGYTF
TRBJ2-2,NA,TRBV7-2,CASSLLAGRHTGELFF
TRBJ1-6,NA,TRBV5-1,CASSFRGQDSPLHF
TRBJ2-7,NA,TRBV12-5,CASGTGVSYEQYF
TRBJ2-2,NA,TRBV6-1,CASSVAGGNTGELFF
TRBJ2-3,NA,TRBV24-1,CATSDPGLAGGRTDTQYF
TRBJ2-1,NA,TRBV7-3,CASSLGGLPNEQFF
TRBJ1-6,few,TRBV11-2,CASSPTVQGVSPLHF
TRBJ2-3,few,TRBV4-1,CASSNGLADTQYF
TRBJ1-6,NA,TRBV6-5,CASFSGQGGSPLHF
TRBJ1-6,NA,TRBV7-9,CASSRQGGTYNSPLHF
TRBJ1-1,NA,TRBV5-1,CASSWRQGGNTEAFF
TRBJ2-7,once,TRBV28,CASSFFPGVHEQYF
TRBJ2-7,NA,TRBV7-2,CASSPIAGGQYF
TRBJ2-3,NA,TRBV11-2,CASRGLAGGTDTQYF
TRBJ2-7,NA,TRBV6-1,CASSERGGRFDEQYF